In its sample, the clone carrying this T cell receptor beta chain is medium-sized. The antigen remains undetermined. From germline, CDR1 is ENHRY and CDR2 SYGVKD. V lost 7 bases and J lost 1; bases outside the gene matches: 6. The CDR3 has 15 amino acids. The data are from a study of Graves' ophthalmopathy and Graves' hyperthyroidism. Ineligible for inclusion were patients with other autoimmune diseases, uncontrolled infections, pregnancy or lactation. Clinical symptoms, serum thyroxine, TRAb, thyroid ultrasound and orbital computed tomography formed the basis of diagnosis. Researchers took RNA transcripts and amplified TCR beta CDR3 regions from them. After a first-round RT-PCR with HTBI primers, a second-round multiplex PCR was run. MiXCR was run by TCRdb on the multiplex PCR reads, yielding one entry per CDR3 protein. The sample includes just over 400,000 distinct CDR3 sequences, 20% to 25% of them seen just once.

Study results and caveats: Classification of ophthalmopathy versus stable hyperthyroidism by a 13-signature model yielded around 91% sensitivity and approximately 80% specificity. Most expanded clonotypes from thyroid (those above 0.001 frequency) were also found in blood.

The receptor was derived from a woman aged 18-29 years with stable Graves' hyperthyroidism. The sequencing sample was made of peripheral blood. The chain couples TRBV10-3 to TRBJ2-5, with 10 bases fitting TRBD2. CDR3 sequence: CAIKASGRSQETQYF. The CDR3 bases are TGTGCCATCAAGGCTAGCGGGAGATCCCAAGAGACCCAGTACTTC.